These 8 T cell receptor beta chains were sequenced from one sample in a study of OX40 agonist ivuxolimab in advanced cancers. Profiled with immunoSEQ multiplex PCR; TCRdb holds only in-frame clones, not every one. The sample records about 48,000 clones, 70% to 90% being singletons. Specimen: CD4+ or CD8+ T cells sorted from blood, collected in a trial of the OX40 agonist ivuxolimab. The receptors come from an adult with an advanced solid tumor such as melanoma, head and neck, liver or kidney cancer.

The chain joins TRBV12-5 to TRBJ1-4; tentative D call: TRBD1 (6 bases). The CDR3 spans 13 residues. V lost 6 bases, J lost 6 bases, and 11 bases lay in between. Germline CDR1 reads LGHNT; CDR2 reads FRNRAP. The chain's CDR3 is CASGQGIDEKLFF. CDR3 in DNA: TGTGCTAGTGGCCAGGGGATTGATGAAAAACTGTTTTTT.

The rearrangement links TRBV25-1 to TRBJ2-7; 7 bases map to TRBD1. The CDR3 length is 14 residues. Trimming took 1 base from V and 5 from J; bases not matched to a gene: 5. Germline V gives CDR1 MGHDK, CDR2 SYGVNS. Here the CDR3 reads CASSEWDSRDEQYF. DNA of the CDR3: TGTGCCAGCAGTGAATGGGACAGCAGGGACGAGCAGTACTTC.

V is TRBV19 and J is TRBJ1-1, with 7 bases matching TRBD1. Losses at the gene ends were 6 bases for V and 5 bases for J; bases not matched to a gene: 9. CDR1 and CDR2 from the germline V gene are LNHDA and SQIVND (reference sequence). The CDR3 has 14 amino acids. CDR3 DNA: TGTGCCAGTAGGGGGGCACAGGGGCGGACTGAAGCTTTCTTT. It yields the protein CASRGAQGRTEAFF. Full variable domain (missing parts from reference TRBV19 and TRBJ1-1): DGGITQSPKYLFRKEGQNVTLSCEQNLNHDAMYWYRQDPGQGLRLIYYSQIVNDFQKGDIAEGYSVSREKKESFPLTVTSAQKNPTAFYLCASRGAQGRTEAFFGQGTRLTVV.

The chain combines TRBV5-1 with TRBJ2-1, with 7 bases fitting TRBD1. Trimming removed 2 bases from V and 7 bases from J; junction bases left unmatched: 3. Germline V gene data show CDR1 as SGHRS and CDR2 as YFSETQ. The CDR3 extends over 13 amino acids. The CDR3 bases are TGCGCCAGCAGCTTTCAGGGGGAGAATGAGCAGTTCTTC. This encodes CASSFQGENEQFF.

The rearrangement uses TRBV27 and TRBJ2-7, with D possibly TRBD1 on 6 matching bases. This CDR3 has 14 amino acids. With 4 bases removed from V and 3 bases from J, the gap between germline ends came to 13 bases. Germline V gene data show CDR1 as MNHEY and CDR2 as SMNVEV (reference sequence). The DNA of the CDR3 is TGTGCCAGCAGTTCCCGGGACAAGATCTACGAGCAGTACTTC. Translation: CASSSRDKIYEQYF.

The chain has TRBV4-1 and TRBJ1-2; 9 nucleotides align to TRBD1. The V and J ends lost 5 bases and 5 bases, in that order; junction bases with no gene match: 3. CDR3 size: 13 residues. In germline, CDR1 is MGHRA, CDR2 YSYEKL. The CDR3: CASSDGQGYGYTF. The DNA for the CDR3 is TGCGCCAGCAGCGATGGACAGGGGTATGGCTACACCTTC.

The V call is TRBV7-3, the J call TRBJ2-3; D is possibly TRBD1 (6 bases). The V end was cut by 5 bases, the J end by 4 bases, with 13 bases between. Germline loops: CDR1 SGHTA, CDR2 FQGTGA. This CDR3 contains 14 residues. In nucleotides, the CDR3 is TGTGCCAGCAGCAAAACAGGGTTTTCAGATACGCAGTATTTT. This sequence encodes CASSKTGFSDTQYF.

The gene calls are TRBV5-5 and TRBJ1-1; D possibly corresponds to TRBD1 (5 bases). Trimming removed 3 bases from V and 1 base from J, with 13 bases in between. The CDR3 is 15 residues long. Germline V gives CDR1 SGHKS, CDR2 YYEKEE (reference sequence). CDR3 nucleotide sequence: TGTGCCAGCAGCTCATTGCGGGGGGAGAACACTGAAGCTTTCTTT. As protein: CASSSLRGENTEAFF.